What follows are 15 T cell receptor beta chains derived from one specimen sequenced in a study of blood T cell repertoires in COVID-19. The method was immunoSEQ multiplex PCR; TCRdb's version includes in-frame clones alone and lacks a portion of them. The sample shows 150,000 to 200,000 clones, around 85% of them seen only once. Sequenced sample: peripheral blood. All receptors come from a human donor with acute or convalescent COVID-19. The donor label of this sample is uncertain.

The J gene is TRBJ1-1, the V gene TRBV9; D not resolved. Germline-derived CDR1 and CDR2 are SGDLS and YYNGEE. V shed 3 bases and J shed 1 base, with 10 bases lying between them. The CDR3 is 14 amino acids. CDR3 protein: CASSDGGGNTEAFF. CDR3 bases: TGTGCCAGCAGCGACGGAGGAGGGAACACTGAAGCTTTCTTT.

The genes are TRBV7-3 and TRBJ2-3; TRBD2 matches 8 bases. With V trimmed by 2 bases and J by 2 bases, 3 bases remained unmatched. The germline gives CDR1 SGHTA, CDR2 FQGTGA. This CDR3 is built from 15 residues. CDR3 bases: TGTGCCAGCAGCTTAGGCGGGGGGCCCACAGATACGCAGTATTTT. Translating it yields CASSLGGGPTDTQYF.

V is TRBV12-5 and J is TRBJ1-2, with D possibly matching TRBD1 (5 bases). CDR3 length equals 14 residues. In germline, CDR1 is LGHNT, CDR2 FRNRAP. Between the trimmed V and J ends, which lost 2 bases and 6 bases, there was a span of 13 bases. CDR3: CASGLFGALDGYTF. In DNA form, the CDR3 reads TGTGCTAGTGGTTTGTTTGGGGCGTTAGATGGCTACACCTTC.

V usage is TRBV12-3 or TRBV12-4 and J usage is TRBJ1-3; D is undetermined. Trimming shortened V by 7 bases and J by 0 bases, and 7 bases separated the two germline ends. This CDR3 contains 13 residues. This CDR3 is CASTQRSGNTIYF. CDR3 in DNA: TGTGCCAGCACTCAGCGCTCTGGAAACACCATATATTTT.

This clone was observed once. The V call is TRBV15, the J call TRBJ1-3, with 7 bases aligning to TRBD1. The CDR3 has 17 residues. The V gene end was trimmed by 0 bases and the J gene end by 0 bases; junction bases not matched to a gene: 5. Germline loops: CDR1 LNHNV, CDR2 YYDKDF (reference sequence). CDR3 in amino acids: CATSRDTGAFSGNTIYF. The CDR3 bases are TGTGCCACCAGCAGAGATACAGGGGCCTTCTCTGGAAACACCATATATTTT.

The gene calls are TRBV9 and TRBJ2-7; tentatively, D is TRBD2 (6 bases). The CDR3 length is 13 residues. Germline CDR1 and CDR2: SGDLS and YYNGEE. The germline V and J ends were trimmed by 3 bases and 1 base, with 8 bases remaining between them. The CDR3 DNA reads as TGTGCCAGCAGCGGGGGGACTTCCTACGAGCAGTACTTC. Protein: CASSGGTSYEQYF.

The chain links TRBV6-1 to TRBJ1-3, with 9 bases aligning to TRBD1. The CDR3 sequence is 15 residues long. CDR1 MNHNS and CDR2 SASEGT come from the germline V gene. V dropped 3 bases and J dropped 5; count of bases not matched to a gene: 5. DNA for the CDR3: TGTGCCAGCAGTGACGGAGGGACAGGGAGAAACACCATATATTTT. Translating it yields CASSDGGTGRNTIYF.

The sample holds one count of this clone. J is TRBJ1-5 and V is TRBV19, with a weak D call TRBD1 (6 bases). The V and J ends lost 7 bases and 6 bases respectively, with 19 bases between them. Germline CDR1 LNHDA, CDR2 SQIVND (reference sequence). CDR3 size: 15 residues. The CDR3 nucleotides are TGTGCCAGTACCATGAAATCAGGGGCAGGTCAGCCCCAGCATTTT. This gives the protein CASTMKSGAGQPQHF.

The gene calls are TRBV28 and TRBJ1-5, with D uncertain. V dropped 5 bases and J dropped 2 bases, with 13 bases sitting between them. CDR3 length: 15 amino acids. Germline lookup yields CDR1 MDHEN and CDR2 SYDVKM. This CDR3 is CASSIPPAGNQPQHF. The CDR3 DNA is TGTGCCAGCAGTATACCCCCGGCGGGCAATCAGCCCCAGCATTTT.

The chain joins TRBV7-2 to TRBJ2-3; perhaps TRBD2 as D (6 bases). The CDR3 extends over 14 amino acids. V was shortened by 0 bases and J by 9 bases, with 13 bases between the two germline ends. Germline V gene data show CDR1 as SGHTA and CDR2 as FQGNSA. The CDR3 sequence is CASSLAEQGGTQYF. The CDR3 bases are TGTGCCAGCAGCTTAGCGGAGCAGGGAGGCACGCAGTATTTT.

Remarks on this clone: An end of the junction differs from the germline gene, which may be a read error. This rearrangement joins TRBV29-1 to TRBJ1-1; D gene unclear. The CDR3 extends over 10 amino acids. Germline values: CDR1 SQVTM, CDR2 ANQGSEA. The CDR3 nucleotides read TGCAGCGGTGAAGACGCTGAAGCTTTCTTT. It codes for CSGEDAEAFF.

The V gene is TRBV7-8, the J gene TRBJ1-6, with 8 bases lining up with TRBD1. This CDR3 comprises 15 residues. Germline values: CDR1 SGHVS, CDR2 FQNEAQ. The trim removed 5 bases at V and 10 bases at J, leaving 10 bases unmatched. Here the CDR3 DNA reads TGTGCCAGCAGCCAACAGGGGGTCATAGGCTCACCCCTCCACTTT. Its protein product is CASSQQGVIGSPLHF.

This clone occurred a few times. The chain combines TRBV12-3 or TRBV12-4 with TRBJ1-5; no clear D gene. V lost 6 bases and J 5 bases, leaving 11 bases between the germline ends. CDR3 length: 13 amino acids. As DNA, the CDR3 is TGTGCCAGCAGCCCAGGCAGGTATCAGCCCCAGCATTTT. It specifies CASSPGRYQPQHF.

This chain connects TRBV18 to TRBJ1-1, with TRBD1 as a possible D gene (6 bases). Germline V CDR1 and CDR2: KGHSH, LQKENI. The length of the CDR3 is 13 residues. The V gene lost 3 bases and the J gene lost 8 bases, with 13 bases spanning the gap. The CDR3 DNA is TGTGCCAGCTCACCCTACTCTGACAGGGAAGCTTTCTTT. This translates into CASSPYSDREAFF.

The rearrangement links TRBV7-3 to TRBJ2-7; a weak D match, TRBD1 (6 bases). Germline CDR1 is SGHTA and CDR2 is FQGTGA. The V and J ends lost 0 bases and 7 bases respectively, with 13 bases between them. The CDR3 totals 14 residues. The CDR3 reads CASSLTRGRGEQYF. The CDR3 DNA reads TGTGCCAGCAGCTTAACTAGGGGCAGGGGAGAGCAGTACTTC.